This TCR beta chain is drawn from a study of Ad26.COV2.S vaccination and SARS-CoV-2 variants listed by TCRdb under 2021. Study-wide context: Vaccine-arm donors came from COV1001, a multicentre, randomized, double-blind, placebo-controlled phase I-IIa trial of Ad26.COV2.S in healthy adults. The TCR-sequenced set comprised approximately 32 samples: some 20 Ad26.COV2.S vaccine recipients, 5 placebo recipients and 8 SARS-CoV-2 convalescent individuals. Trial participants were randomized into five groups of five: low-dose or high-dose Ad26.COV2.S given once or twice, or placebo on both occasions. TCRbeta repertoire sequencing served as the tool for gauging how specific and how broad the SARS-CoV-2-reactive T cell receptors were following Ad26.COV2.S vaccination. Ad26.COV2.S was given intramuscularly at 5x10^10 or 1x10^11 viral particles, as a single shot or as two shots 56 days apart. Blinding of investigators to trial group allocation was maintained during experiments and outcome assessment. Study-wide conclusions, independent of this receptor: Spike-specific TCR breadth was higher in Ad26.COV2.S recipients than in placebo recipients (P = 0.0014). The study was not powered to compare responses between vaccine doses or regimens. Vaccine and placebo recipients had similar non-spike TCR breadth, a finding consistent with the vaccine containing only spike. After vaccination, spike-specific CD8+ and CD4+ T cell responses were reported to show substantial breadth. According to the authors, total T cell responses may have been underestimated by the TCR breadth and depth analyses.

The immunoSEQ Assay was the method used to sequence TCRbeta CDR3 regions. After extraction, genomic DNA underwent amplification by bias-controlled multiplex PCR, followed by high-throughput sequencing. The authors' pipeline ran thus. Collapsing and filtering of sequences were performed to quantify the absolute abundance of each unique TCRbeta CDR3 region. Usable DNA was measured by amplifying reference genes present in all nucleated cells, and TCRbeta template counts were normalized to that usable DNA to estimate T cell fraction. Repertoire TCRs were annotated as SARS-CoV-2-specific when V gene, CDR3 amino acid sequence and J gene were exactly matched to a known reactive TCR set. The reference SARS-CoV-2 TCR set came from MIRA and was filtered for enrichment in COVID-19-positive ImmuneCODE repertoires, removing public or cross-reactive TCRs. Drawing on the MIRA antigens, annotated TCRs were analysed further at the level of specific ORF or position within ORF. Breadth was defined as annotated unique rearrangements over total unique productive rearrangements; depth was the summed frequency of those rearrangements. Group comparisons of TCR breadth used two-sided Wilcoxon rank-sum tests. In TCRdb, the immuneACCESS table is reduced to in-frame sequences with V and J assigned. These tables do not hold every clone; where another copy was compared, an unresolved V gene accounts for under half, and the others remain unexplained. V, J and clone size derive from that table, while D and trimming were established from the DNA sequence. The sample table contains about 250,000 clones; only one count was recorded for about 89% of them. In total, the top ten clones hold approximately 3.3% of the sample.

The treatment or condition label, read with the paper, signifies: about 20 received Ad26.COV2.S at low or high dose, single or two shots; about five received placebo; per-sample allocation not given. For vaccine and placebo recipients, the sequenced repertoires came from samples collected on day 63 after the first injection. Between 29 July and 7 August 2020, Cohort 1b enrolled 20 to 30 adults aged 18-55 years at one site in Boston, USA. Ad26.COV2.S was a replication-incompetent adenovirus type 26 vector expressing a prefusion-stabilized SARS-CoV-2 spike protein from the original Wuhan strain. The CDR3 sequence holds 18 residues, the cysteine and phenylalanine included. This entry keeps only the CDR3 DNA: 54 bases, framed from base 1. V lost 0 bases and J lost 2 bases, and the count of bases not matched to a germline gene is 9. Per the germline V gene, LGHNA is the CDR1 and YNFKEQ is the CDR2. Note on this clone: The antigen it recognizes is unknown. No quality values exist for individual bases; no much larger clone is one base distant.

The sequence joins TRBV4-2 to TRBJ2-3, with TRBD2 identical over 9 junction bases. Sequenced material: peripheral blood, taken in a trial of Ad26.COV2.S vaccine versus placebo. The TCR was taken from a person aged 18-60 years who received the Ad26.COV2.S COVID-19 vaccine or a placebo. The encoded CDR3 is CASSQDQGLASTTDTQYF. Here is the DNA: TGTGCCAGCAGCCAAGATCAGGGACTAGCAAGCACCACAGATACGCAGTATTTT.